Here is one TCR beta chain with its context. As originally analysed: Amplifying reference gene primers gave estimates of nucleated cell counts. Using immunoSEQ multiplex PCR, the repertoire was profiled, and TCRdb retains in-frame clones only, with some absent. The D gene and trimming were derived from the DNA, and the V and J assignments and clone size from that table. Seen here are tens of thousands of clones, roughly 82% observed once, and the top ten hold 5.3%. This sample is part of a study of blood T cell repertoires in COVID-19. Whole-study context: The origin of the acute and convalescent COVID-19 samples was the United States, Italy and Spain.

This clonotype originated in a human donor in a cohort sampled during active COVID-19. The sequenced sample consisted of peripheral blood.

The CDR3 here is CASSPEYQETQYF. The CDR3, as DNA: TGCGCCAGCAGCCCTGAGTACCAAGAGACCCAGTACTTC. The chain is built from TRBV5-1 and TRBJ2-5; D remains ambiguous. The germline V gene encodes CDR1 SGHRS and CDR2 YFSETQ. V was pared by 4 bases and J by 0 bases, with 7 bases between. CDR3 length equals 13 residues.